These 9 T cell receptor beta chains originate from one sample sequenced in a study of blood T cell repertoires in COVID-19. Clones were read by immunoSEQ multiplex PCR, and TCRdb kept only the in-frame ones, dropping some. This table has some 350,000 clones, around 91% appearing once. The sequenced material came from PBMCs or T cells enriched from blood (not recorded which). Every receptor here comes from a man between 18 and 35 years old who had recovered from COVID-19.

V and J are TRBV3-1 (or the pseudogene TRBV3-2) and TRBJ2-7, with 8 positions matching TRBD2. This CDR3 has 19 amino acids. Germline V gives CDR1 LGHDT, CDR2 YNNKEL (reference sequence). Unmatched junction bases numbered 22, after V lost 4 bases and J lost 5 bases. CDR3 coding DNA: TGTGCCAGCAGCCTTAGACCGCTCGCGGGAGGTCTTCCTGGCAACGAGCAGTACTTC. Translated: CASSLRPLAGGLPGNEQYF.

The V call is TRBV28, the J call TRBJ1-1, with 9 positions matching TRBD1. V lost 6 bases, J lost 9 bases, and 14 bases stayed unmatched. Germline loops: CDR1 MDHEN, CDR2 SYDVKM. The CDR3 is 15 residues long. CDR3 DNA: TGTGCCAGCAGGTATCCGGGACAGGGATTGTTGCAAGCTTTCTTT. It codes for CASRYPGQGLLQAFF.

V is TRBV7-2 and J is TRBJ2-1; 11 nucleotides align to TRBD2. The V segment lost 5 bases and the J segment 4 bases; nucleotides outside the gene matches: 4. The CDR3 loop spans 15 amino acids. From germline, CDR1 is SGHTA and CDR2 FQGNSA. The CDR3 region has the DNA TGTGCCAGCAGCCCGACTAGCGGGGAGTACAATGAGCAGTTCTTC. It codes for CASSPTSGEYNEQFF.

This clone was seen only a few times. The chain carries TRBV24-1 and TRBJ2-7; perhaps TRBD1 as D (5 bases). Germline CDR1 KGHDR, CDR2 SFDVKD. V lost 4 bases to trimming and J lost 3 bases, with 15 bases between them. The CDR3 extends over 15 amino acids. CDR3 region: CATSDRRQGHYEQYF. Written as DNA, the CDR3 is TGTGCCACCAGTGACCGCCGCCAGGGTCACTACGAGCAGTACTTC.

This clone has only one observation. The DNA for the CDR3 is TGCGCCAGCAGTCAATTCTTAGGACAGCCGAGCTCCTACGAGCAGTACTTC. Translation gives CASSQFLGQPSSYEQYF. The V and J genes are TRBV23-1 and TRBJ2-7, with a tentative D call TRBD1 (6 bases). TRBV23-1 is an ORF for which the function is uncertain. Trimming removed 1 base at V and 0 bases at J, with 16 bases between. The length of the CDR3 is 17 residues.

This rearrangement joins TRBV27 to TRBJ2-4; 7 nucleotides line up with TRBD2. Germline V lookup: CDR1 MNHEY, CDR2 SMNVEV (reference sequence). CDR3 size: 16 residues. V was clipped by 8 bases and J by 0 bases; unmatched bases: 10. The CDR3 region has the DNA TGTGCCAGCGGGGTAGCGGGTTCTCTAGCCAAAAACATTCAGTACTTC. This translates into CASGVAGSLAKNIQYF.

This chain links TRBV4-1 with TRBJ1-2; D unresolved. The CDR3 covers 15 residues. Trimming removed 4 bases at V and 2 bases at J, with 14 bases between. Germline CDR1 is MGHRA and CDR2 is YSYEKL. The CDR3 DNA follows: TGCGCCAGCAGCCCGACTCAGGAGGCGAACTATGGCTACACCTTC. Amino acid sequence: CASSPTQEANYGYTF.

V gene TRBV2 combines with J gene TRBJ1-5, with D possibly TRBD1 on 6 matching bases. The CDR3 totals 19 residues. V was clipped by 0 bases and J by 0 bases, with 18 bases between them. The V gene's germline CDR1 is SNHLY and CDR2 FYNNEI. The CDR3 is CASSEAGTIRRYSNQPQHF. CDR3 sequence (DNA): TGTGCCAGCAGTGAAGCGGGGACAATACGCCGATATAGCAATCAGCCCCAGCATTTT.

Turning to this clone: Other DNA sequences within the sample encode an identical CDR3. The rearrangement links TRBV5-1 to TRBJ2-3; unclear D gene. The CDR3 length is 13 residues. Trimming removed 0 bases at V and 1 base at J, with 3 bases between. Per germline, CDR1 SGHRS and CDR2 YFSETQ. CDR3 in amino acids: CASSLAGTDTQYF. In DNA form, the CDR3 reads TGCGCCAGCAGCTTGGCCGGCACAGATACGCAGTATTTT.